Listed here are 24 T cell receptor beta chains from one sample, sequenced in a study of blood T cell repertoires in COVID-19. Libraries were prepared by immunoSEQ multiplex PCR; TCRdb keeps only in-frame clonotypes and omits some of them. Of around 94,000 clones in the sample, more than 75% were seen once. Sequenced: peripheral blood. These receptors came from a human donor in a cohort sampled during active COVID-19.

The V and J genes are TRBV30 and TRBJ2-2, with 11 bases aligning to TRBD2. Germline loops: CDR1 GTSNPN, CDR2 SVGIG (reference sequence). V lost 3 bases to trimming and J lost 6 bases; unmatched junction nucleotides: 6. This CDR3 spans 15 amino acids. CDR3 region: CAWRTSGALSGELFF. DNA of the CDR3: TGTGCCTGGAGGACTAGCGGGGCATTATCCGGGGAGCTGTTTTTT. Using reference TRBV30 and TRBJ2-2 for the parts outside the CDR3, the full variable domain is SQTIHQWPATLVQPVGSPLSLECTVEGTSNPNLYWYRQAAGRGLQLLFYSVGIGQISSEVPQNLSASRPQDRQFILSSKKLLLSDSGFYLCAWRTSGALSGELFFGEGSRLTVL.

CDR3: CASSKQENTEAFF. The DNA for the CDR3 is TGTGCCAGCAGTAAACAGGAGAACACTGAAGCTTTCTTT. V usage is TRBV11-3 and J usage is TRBJ1-1; D is perhaps TRBD1 (5 bases). Germline V lookup: CDR1 SGHNT, CDR2 YENEEA. The CDR3 is 13 amino acids. Between the trimmed V and J ends, which lost 6 bases and 1 base, there was a span of 9 bases.

The genes are TRBV7-3 and TRBJ2-5, with TRBD2 matching over 8 bases. Germline V gives CDR1 SGHTA, CDR2 FQGTGA. The V segment lost 5 bases and the J segment 4 bases; nucleotides outside the gene matches: 9. The CDR3 is 15 amino acids. The CDR3 DNA reads as TGTGCCAGCAGCCTAGGGCGGAGCGGGGGAGAGACCCAGTACTTC. Its protein product is CASSLGRSGGETQYF.

The chain is built from TRBV6-1 and TRBJ2-7; 10 bases line up with TRBD1. Per germline, CDR1 MNHNS and CDR2 SASEGT. CDR3 length: 15 amino acids. V lost 3 bases to trimming and J lost 1 base; unmatched junction nucleotides: 3. Written as DNA, the CDR3 is TGTGCCAGCAGTGACCCGGGACAGGGGTCCTACGAGCAGTACTTC. Protein sequence: CASSDPGQGSYEQYF.

This CDR3 is CASSLEMGLGGVGGYTF. As DNA, the CDR3 is TGTGCCAGCAGCTTAGAGATGGGCCTTGGAGGGGTAGGTGGCTACACCTTC. This chain links TRBV11-3 with TRBJ1-2, with D possibly matching TRBD1 (5 bases). Germline CDR1 is SGHNT and CDR2 is YENEEA. V was shortened by 0 bases and J by 7 bases, with 21 bases between the two germline ends. This CDR3 region has 17 residues.

The chain couples TRBV12-3 or TRBV12-4 to TRBJ1-2; no clear D gene. The CDR3 has 13 residues. Trimming shortened V by 2 bases and J by 4 bases, and 8 bases separated the two germline ends. The CDR3 protein is CASSLKHLYGYTF. The CDR3 nucleotides are TGTGCCAGCAGTTTAAAACACCTCTATGGCTACACCTTC.

The chain is built from TRBV28 and TRBJ2-1; TRBD2 matches at 12 bases. This CDR3 contains 15 residues. Germline V gene sequence: CDR1 MDHEN, CDR2 SYDVKM. The ends lost 5 bases at V and 6 bases at J; junction bases unmatched: 5. CDR3: CASSLLAGGTNEQFF. The CDR3 DNA follows: TGTGCCAGCAGTCTACTAGCGGGGGGAACCAATGAGCAGTTCTTC.

The rearrangement uses TRBV7-2 and TRBJ2-1; 15 nucleotides agree with TRBD2. CDR1 and CDR2 from the germline V gene are SGHTA and FQGNSA. The CDR3 is made up of 15 amino acids. V was clipped by 3 bases and J by 8 bases; unmatched bases: 2. This chain's CDR3 is CASSLGTSGGYEQFF. CDR3 coding DNA: TGTGCCAGCAGCTTGGGGACTAGCGGGGGGTATGAGCAGTTCTTC.

This clone was counted a few times. This chain links TRBV6-1 with TRBJ2-7, with a possible D match to TRBD2 (7 bases). Germline CDR1 MNHNS, CDR2 SASEGT. This CDR3 region has 13 residues. V shed 2 bases and J shed 7 bases, with 12 bases lying between them. The CDR3 region has the DNA TGTGCCAGCAGTGAAATGGCGGGGGCGGAGCAGTACTTC. Amino acids: CASSEMAGAEQYF.

This chain links TRBV4-3 with TRBJ2-5; the match to TRBD2 covers 11 bases. V lost 0 bases to trimming and J lost 0 bases; unmatched junction nucleotides: 9. CDR1 and CDR2 (germline): LGHNA, YSLEER. The CDR3 runs 19 residues. This CDR3 is CASSQEGLAGGLYQETQYF. DNA for the CDR3: TGCGCCAGCAGCCAAGAGGGCCTAGCGGGGGGACTGTACCAAGAGACCCAGTACTTC.

The V and J genes are TRBV6-6 and TRBJ2-2, with D tentatively TRBD1 (5 bases). CDR3 size: 15 residues. V lost 2 bases and J 9 bases, leaving 16 bases between the germline ends. Germline V gives CDR1 MNHNY, CDR2 SVGAGI (reference sequence). The CDR3 reads CASSYRQRITRELFF. The CDR3 DNA reads as TGTGCCAGCAGTTACCGACAGCGCATAACGCGGGAGCTGTTTTTT.

The chain uses TRBV7-8 and TRBJ1-5; D perhaps matches TRBD1 (5 bases). Germline CDR1 is SGHVS and CDR2 is FQNEAQ. CDR3 length: 15 residues. Trimming pared 0 bases from V and 4 bases from J, leaving 10 bases between. CDR3 sequence (DNA): TGTGCCAGCAGCTTAGCGCTGGGGGGTAATCAGCCCCAGCATTTT. It yields the protein CASSLALGGNQPQHF.

The chain joins TRBV5-4 to TRBJ2-2; D gene uncertain. CDR3 length equals 13 residues. The V gene's germline CDR1 is SGHNT and CDR2 YYREEE (reference sequence). Trimming shortened V by 0 bases and J by 7 bases, and 7 bases separated the two germline ends. CDR3 residues: CASSLDPHGELFF. The CDR3 bases are TGTGCCAGCAGCTTGGACCCACACGGGGAGCTGTTTTTT.

In its sample, this clone was seen a few times. The V and J genes are TRBV4-3 and TRBJ1-6; D may be TRBD1 (6 bases). V lost 1 base and J lost 6, with 13 bases in between. The CDR3 sequence is 16 residues long. Per the germline V gene, CDR1 is LGHNA and CDR2 is YSLEER. The CDR3 nucleotides are TGCGCCAGCAGCCAAGCCGGACAGCCCTTTAATTCACCCCTCCACTTT. Its protein product is CASSQAGQPFNSPLHF.

The rearrangement joins TRBV5-4 to TRBJ2-3; 7 bases align to TRBD1. Germline-derived CDR1 and CDR2 are SGHNT and YYREEE (reference sequence). The CDR3 is 15 amino acids. V lost 3 bases, J lost 6 bases, and 10 bases stayed unmatched. In DNA, the CDR3 is TGTGCCAGCAGCTCGAGAAAACAGGGGTCTGATACGCAGTATTTT. Encoded protein: CASSSRKQGSDTQYF.

The chain combines TRBV10-3 with TRBJ2-7; maybe TRBD1 (6 bases). Germline V gene data show CDR1 as ENHRY and CDR2 as SYGVKD. Trimming removed 6 bases from V and 2 bases from J, with 11 bases in between. The CDR3 sequence is 13 residues long. CDR3 coding DNA: TGTGCCATCAGGGACAGCACCACCTACGAGCAGTACTTC. Protein sequence: CAIRDSTTYEQYF.

This clone was observed a single time. V usage is TRBV11-3 and J usage is TRBJ2-2; weak D call: TRBD2 (5 bases). Trimming removed 1 base from V and 4 bases from J, with 7 bases in between. Germline V gene sequence: CDR1 SGHNT, CDR2 YENEEA. This CDR3 has 14 residues. The CDR3 DNA follows: TGTGCCAGCAGCTTAGTGAGCGGCACCGGGGAGCTGTTTTTT. It translates to CASSLVSGTGELFF.

The chain links TRBV3-1 (or the pseudogene TRBV3-2) to TRBJ2-5; D perhaps matches TRBD2 (6 bases). Between the trimmed V and J ends, which lost 2 bases and 2 bases, there was a span of 12 bases. Germline loops: CDR1 LGHDT, CDR2 YNNKEL (reference sequence). The CDR3 runs 15 residues. The CDR3 region has the DNA TGTGCCAGCAGCCAATCCCTGGGGGGTCAAGAGACCCAGTACTTC. Residues: CASSQSLGGQETQYF.

This chain links TRBV12-3 or TRBV12-4 with TRBJ1-2, with 8 nucleotides matching TRBD1. CDR3 length equals 12 residues. Trimming cost V 5 bases and J 8 bases; bases outside gene matches: 4. CDR3 DNA sequence: TGTGCCAGCAGTCTCGACAGGGGAGGCTACACCTTC. This gives the protein CASSLDRGGYTF.

The chain has TRBV5-1 and TRBJ1-2, with 7 bases identical to TRBD1. CDR3 length: 16 amino acids. J lost 5 bases, V lost 4 bases, and 14 bases had no gene match. In germline, CDR1 is SGHRS, CDR2 YFSETQ. CDR3 protein: CASSPLPRDSMYGYTF. DNA for the CDR3: TGCGCCAGCAGCCCCCTCCCCCGGGACAGCATGTATGGCTACACCTTC. The complete variable domain, with remaining parts taken from reference TRBV5-1 and TRBJ1-2, reads KAGVTQTPRYLIKTRGQQVTLSCSPISGHRSVSWYQQTPGQGLQFLFEYFSETQRNKGNFPGRFSGRQFSNSRSEMNVSTLELGDSALYLCASSPLPRDSMYGYTFGSGTRLTVV.

This clone showed up just once. The gene calls are TRBV30 and TRBJ1-2, with D possibly being TRBD1 (6 bases). With 2 bases removed from V and 7 bases from J, the gap between germline ends came to 11 bases. Looked up from germline, CDR1 is GTSNPN and CDR2 is SVGIG (reference sequence). CDR3 length: 12 amino acids. The CDR3 is CAWSRGRGGYTF. For the CDR3, the DNA is TGTGCCTGGAGTAGAGGCAGGGGTGGCTACACCTTC.

The chain carries TRBV11-2 and TRBJ2-5, with D tentatively TRBD1 (5 bases). The ends were cut back, 1 base at V and 2 bases at J, with 11 bases in the middle. This CDR3 comprises 15 residues. The germline gives CDR1 SGHAT, CDR2 FQNNGV. The CDR3 DNA is TGTGCCAGCAGCTTAGCGGCAGGGTCTCAAGAGACCCAGTACTTC. Protein product: CASSLAAGSQETQYF.

The chain recombines TRBV5-1 with TRBJ2-1; D remains unclear. Trimming shortened V by 0 bases and J by 0 bases, and 25 bases separated the two germline ends. The V gene's germline CDR1 is SGHRS and CDR2 YFSETQ. The CDR3 totals 21 residues. In DNA form, the CDR3 reads TGCGCCAGCAGCTTGGCCCCATACTATCGCGGCCTTTCTCTCTCCTACAATGAGCAGTTCTTC. It yields the protein CASSLAPYYRGLSLSYNEQFF. Filled out from reference TRBV5-1 and TRBJ2-1, the complete variable domain reads KAGVTQTPRYLIKTRGQQVTLSCSPISGHRSVSWYQQTPGQGLQFLFEYFSETQRNKGNFPGRFSGRQFSNSRSEMNVSTLELGDSALYLCASSLAPYYRGLSLSYNEQFFGPGTRLTVL.

A few counts support this clone. The J gene is TRBJ1-6, the V gene TRBV7-3, with 8 bases aligning to TRBD1. This CDR3 contains 15 residues. V lost 5 bases to trimming and J lost 5 bases; unmatched junction nucleotides: 5. Germline V gene data show CDR1 as SGHTA and CDR2 as FQGTGA. CDR3 loop: CASSPRTGNNSPLHF. DNA of the CDR3: TGTGCCAGCAGCCCACGGACAGGGAATAATTCACCCCTCCACTTT.